This T cell receptor beta chain was recorded in a study of blood T cell repertoires in COVID-19. Study at large: Samples representing acute and convalescent COVID-19 were sourced from the United States, Italy and Spain. T cells, B-cell-depleted T cells, or PBMCs supplied cDNA or gDNA.

Authors' analysis steps: Nucleated cell number was recorded as an estimate derived from reference gene primer amplification. The table came from immunoSEQ multiplex PCR; TCRdb's copy has only in-frame clones and leaves some out. V, J and clone size are taken as reported in that table, and D and trimming were inferred from the DNA itself. The profile shows about 130,000 clones, 86% of them singletons. The junction had 10 bases not matched to a gene; V was cut back by 1 base and J by 8 bases. The germline V gene has CDR1 SGHDT and CDR2 YYEEEE. The CDR3 runs 16 residues. Material: peripheral blood. V gene TRBV5-6 combines with J gene TRBJ2-1; 9 bases are a match to TRBD2. This TCR derives from a human donor in a cohort sampled during active COVID-19. The CDR3 loop reads CASSLWAGGLSDEQFF. The CDR3 DNA sequence: TGTGCCAGCAGCTTGTGGGCGGGAGGGCTGTCGGATGAGCAGTTCTTC.